The 24 T cell receptor beta chains given below trace back to one sample, sequenced in a study of OX40 agonist ivuxolimab in advanced cancers. TCRdb's table, derived via immunoSEQ multiplex PCR, lists solely in-frame clones and lacks some. The sample consists of roughly 120,000 clones, 80% to 90% of them appearing once. The sequenced sample was CD4+ or CD8+ T cells sorted from blood, obtained in a trial of the OX40 agonist ivuxolimab. The receptors shown here come from an adult with an advanced solid tumor such as melanoma, head and neck, liver or kidney cancer.

The chain has TRBV5-4 and TRBJ2-7, with 7 bases lining up with TRBD1. The V and J ends lost 3 bases and 4 bases, in that order; junction bases with no gene match: 1. Germline lookup yields CDR1 SGHNT and CDR2 YYREEE (reference sequence). This CDR3 comprises 12 residues. This CDR3 is CASSSGQYEQYF. The CDR3 DNA follows: TGTGCCAGCAGCTCGGGACAGTACGAGCAGTACTTC.

The J gene is TRBJ2-7, the V gene TRBV6-5; 8 bases line up with TRBD1. The CDR3 covers 14 residues. Germline values: CDR1 MNHEY, CDR2 SVGAGI. The trim removed 0 bases at V and 4 bases at J, leaving 2 bases unmatched. CDR3 nucleotide sequence: TGTGCCAGCAGTTACTCAGACAGGGGTTACGAGCAGTACTTC. Residues: CASSYSDRGYEQYF.

Worth noting for this clone: Additional DNA sequences in this sample encode the identical CDR3. This chain joins TRBV4-3 and TRBJ1-4; TRBD1 aligns across 9 bases. This CDR3 is 14 amino acids long. After removal of 3 bases from V and 8 bases from J, the junction contained 4 bases not matched to a gene. Germline V gene data show CDR1 as LGHNA and CDR2 as YSLEER. This CDR3 is CASSQGQGREKLFF. The CDR3 DNA reads as TGCGCCAGCAGCCAGGGACAGGGTCGGGAAAAACTGTTTTTT.

The J gene is TRBJ1-1, the V gene TRBV30, with a possible D match to TRBD1 (6 bases). V was shortened by 7 bases and J by 1 base, with 13 bases between the two germline ends. Germline lookup yields CDR1 GTSNPN and CDR2 SVGIG (reference sequence). The CDR3 is made up of 13 amino acids. In DNA, the CDR3 is TGTGCCTCAAACAGGGCCCCGAACACTGAAGCTTTCTTT. Protein: CASNRAPNTEAFF.

Here the CDR3 reads CASGLQGAYTEAFF. In nucleotides, the CDR3 is TGTGCCAGCGGCTTACAGGGGGCCTACACTGAAGCTTTCTTT. V and J are TRBV6-6 and TRBJ1-1, with TRBD1 matching over 9 bases. CDR1 and CDR2 from the germline V gene are MNHNY and SVGAGI (reference sequence). CDR3 size: 14 residues. V was pared by 8 bases and J by 3 bases, with 7 bases of the junction left unmatched.

The chain joins TRBV7-8 to TRBJ1-6, with 12 positions matching TRBD1. V lost 0 bases, J lost 11 bases, and 8 bases stayed unmatched. Germline V CDR1 and CDR2: SGHVS, FQNEAQ. The CDR3 extends over 17 amino acids. The DNA for the CDR3 is TGTGCCAGCAGCTTAGCGCAGGGACAGGGGGCTTCCACACCCCTCCACTTT. Amino acid sequence: CASSLAQGQGASTPLHF. The full variable domain, rest sourced from reference TRBV7-8 and TRBJ1-6, is GAGVSQSPRYKVAKRGQDVALRCDPISGHVSLFWYQQALGQGPEFLTYFQNEAQLDKSGLPSDRFFAERPEGSVSTLKIQRTQQEDSAVYLCASSLAQGQGASTPLHFGNGTRLTVT.

V is TRBV5-1 and J is TRBJ2-5, with no clear D. CDR1 is SGHRS, CDR2 YFSETQ, per germline. The CDR3 totals 15 residues. Trimming cost V 0 bases and J 3 bases, with 12 bases left between them. CDR3 region: CASSLGGQIKETQYF. In DNA, the CDR3 is TGCGCCAGCAGCTTGGGGGGTCAGATAAAAGAGACCCAGTACTTC.

The chain uses TRBV5-4 and TRBJ1-2; D is possibly TRBD1 (5 bases). With 4 bases removed from V and 3 bases from J, the gap between germline ends came to 10 bases. The CDR3 has 13 residues. In germline, CDR1 is SGHNT, CDR2 YYREEE (reference sequence). The CDR3 DNA reads as TGTGCCAGCAGCCCAGGGTTCGACTATGGCTACACCTTC. This codes for CASSPGFDYGYTF.

The rearrangement joins TRBV7-9 to TRBJ2-7; D is ambiguous. V was trimmed by 2 bases and J by 6 bases, leaving 8 bases between them. The CDR3 has 12 amino acids. The germline V gene has CDR1 SEHNR and CDR2 FQNEAQ (reference sequence). The CDR3 DNA reads TGTGCCAGCAGCTTATCTTACAGCGAGCAGTACTTC. It codes for CASSLSYSEQYF.

This sequence joins TRBV4-2 and TRBJ2-3, with 13 bases fitting TRBD2. V shed 3 bases and J 4 bases; nucleotides not matched to a gene: 4. The CDR3 has 16 amino acids. CDR1 and CDR2 (germline): LGHNA, YNFKEQ. In DNA form, the CDR3 reads TGTGCCAGCAGCCAGGGACTAGCGGGGATGGCAGATACGCAGTATTTT. It yields the protein CASSQGLAGMADTQYF.

V and J are TRBV11-2 and TRBJ1-5; no clear D. Trimming removed 1 base from V and 0 bases from J, with 7 bases in between. Germline CDR1 reads SGHAT; CDR2 reads FQNNGV. This CDR3 comprises 15 residues. The CDR3 DNA is TGTGCCAGCAGCTTAGGGGTTTCTAGCAATCAGCCCCAGCATTTT. Its protein is CASSLGVSSNQPQHF.

The sample holds one count of this clone. J is TRBJ1-3 and V is TRBV28, with D hard to call. The CDR3 consists of 14 residues. CDR1 and CDR2 (germline): MDHEN, SYDVKM. The V gene lost 5 bases and the J gene lost 0 bases, with 8 bases spanning the gap. The CDR3 reads CASSVRGSGNTIYF. The CDR3 nucleotides are TGTGCCAGCAGTGTACGCGGCTCTGGAAACACCATATATTTT.

The chain links TRBV7-8 to TRBJ1-2; possibly TRBD1 for D (6 bases). This CDR3 region has 13 residues. Germline V gives CDR1 SGHVS, CDR2 FQNEAQ. V was trimmed by 1 base and J by 5 bases, leaving 8 bases between them. CDR3 DNA sequence: TGTGCCAGCAGCTTAGGGCAGGGGTATGGCTACACCTTC. This encodes CASSLGQGYGYTF.

Note on this clone: An end of the junction differs from the germline gene, which may be a read error. The chain is built from TRBV28 and TRBJ2-3, with D perhaps matching TRBD2 (5 bases). The V gene's germline CDR1 is MDHEN and CDR2 SYDVKM. The CDR3 has 12 residues. The CDR3 DNA reads as TGTGCCAGCACGCCTAGCACAGATGCGCAGTATTTT. This codes for CASTPSTDAQYF.

This clone occurred once. The chain joins TRBV7-2 to TRBJ2-2, with no clear D. V lost 5 bases, J lost 6 bases, and 7 bases lay in between. This CDR3 has 12 residues. CDR1 is SGHTA and CDR2 is FQGNSA in the germline V gene. The CDR3 region has the DNA TGTGCCAGCAGCCTTCGTTCCGGGGAGCTGTTTTTT. The encoded protein is CASSLRSGELFF.

The rearrangement joins TRBV6-5 to TRBJ2-6; 7 nucleotides agree with TRBD1. Germline trimming cut 6 bases from V and 2 bases from J; bases unmatched to any gene: 4. The germline V gene has CDR1 MNHEY and CDR2 SVGAGI. This CDR3 is 15 amino acids long. This CDR3 is CASSPGTAGANVLTF. The CDR3 DNA reads TGTGCCAGCAGCCCCGGGACAGCTGGGGCCAACGTCCTGACTTTC.

The sample holds one count of this clone. The chain employs TRBV27 and TRBJ1-1, with D unclear. V lost 4 bases, J lost 6 bases, and 15 bases lay in between. Germline V CDR1 and CDR2: MNHEY, SMNVEV (reference sequence). The CDR3 extends over 14 amino acids. As DNA, the CDR3 is TGTGCCAGCAGTTCACATATAGGCTCACCTGAAGCTTTCTTT. It specifies CASSSHIGSPEAFF.

Turning to this clone: Other DNA variants within this sample encode the same CDR3. The chain carries TRBV6-5 and TRBJ2-7; TRBD1 aligns across 10 bases. The CDR3 runs 15 residues. V shed 2 bases, J shed 1 base, and the junction held 2 bases outside the gene matches. Germline lookup yields CDR1 MNHEY and CDR2 SVGAGI. CDR3 protein: CASSYRDRGSYEQYF. CDR3 DNA: TGTGCCAGCAGTTACCGGGACAGGGGTTCCTACGAGCAGTACTTC.

V and J are TRBV5-8 and TRBJ2-2, with TRBD2 matching over 8 bases. Germline-derived CDR1 and CDR2 are SGHTS and YDEGEE. Losses at the gene ends were 6 bases for V and 4 bases for J; bases not matched to a gene: 5. The CDR3 is made up of 14 amino acids. In DNA form, the CDR3 reads TGTGCCAGCACGGGGGGGCGCAGCACCGGGGAGCTGTTTTTT. Translating it yields CASTGGRSTGELFF.

V and J are TRBV5-1 and TRBJ2-2; D may be TRBD1 (6 bases). This CDR3 is 14 amino acids long. CDR1 and CDR2 from the germline V gene are SGHRS and YFSETQ. The germline V and J ends were trimmed by 0 bases and 7 bases, with 10 bases remaining between them. The CDR3 sequence is CASSLDREYGELFF. The CDR3 nucleotides are TGCGCCAGCAGCTTGGACAGGGAATACGGGGAGCTGTTTTTT.

This clone was seen more than once but under ten times. This chain uses TRBV6-5 with TRBJ1-6, with D possibly matching TRBD1 (6 bases). The germline gives CDR1 MNHEY, CDR2 SVGAGI. Trimming took off 5 bases at V and 8 bases at J, with 10 bases between the two ends. The CDR3 consists of 13 residues. In nucleotides, the CDR3 is TGTGCCAGCAGTCCACAGGGTGATTCACCCCTCCACTTT. It codes for CASSPQGDSPLHF.

This clone was seen just once. V usage is TRBV28 and J usage is TRBJ2-1, with 16 bases fitting TRBD2. V lost 5 bases and J lost 5; bases outside the gene matches: 12. The CDR3 has 19 amino acids. Looked up from germline, CDR1 is MDHEN and CDR2 is SYDVKM. The DNA of the CDR3 is TGTGCCAGCAGTCAACCGGGACTAGCGGGGGGGGTTCCAAACAATGAGCAGTTCTTC. This translates into CASSQPGLAGGVPNNEQFF.

The rearrangement uses TRBV5-1 and TRBJ1-4; D possibly corresponds to TRBD1 (5 bases). Deletions cut 1 base from V and 6 bases from J, with 13 bases between. CDR1 and CDR2 (germline): SGHRS, YFSETQ. The CDR3 extends over 15 amino acids. CDR3 DNA sequence: TGCGCCAGCAGCTTGCAAGGGGCGCCCTATGAAAAACTGTTTTTT. Its translation is CASSLQGAPYEKLFF.

J is TRBJ1-3 and V is TRBV19; D is uncertain. V shed 3 bases and J shed 0 bases, with 6 bases lying between them. The CDR3 covers 14 residues. Germline V gene lookup returns CDR1 LNHDA and CDR2 SQIVND (reference sequence). CDR3 region: CASSIRSSGNTIYF. The DNA of the CDR3 is TGTGCCAGTAGTATTAGAAGCTCTGGAAACACCATATATTTT.